Listed below are T cell receptor beta chains from one sample, sequenced in a study of cytomegalovirus exposure and HLA in healthy donors. TCRdb's table, derived via immunoSEQ multiplex PCR, lists solely in-frame clones and lacks some. The sample includes 25,000 to 30,000 clones, 62% seen only once; the top ten take 35% to 50%. The specimen sequenced was PBMCs. Receptors originate from a male donor in good health and CMV-seropositive. Each CDR3 is given with its conserved first and last residue. A D gene is named only where the DNA matches it firmly. The size entry is marked missing in some rows and otherwise reads once, few, many or a size class.

j_gene: TRBJ2-1
d_gene: .
v_gene: TRBV5-6
abundance: .
CDR3aa: CASTGQLIYNEQFF
CDR3nt: TGTGCCAGCACAGGACAGCTAATATACAATGAGCAGTTCTTC

j_gene: TRBJ1-5
d_gene: .
v_gene: TRBV7-8
abundance: .
CDR3aa: CASSPQGTWVSPQHF
CDR3nt: TGTGCCAGCAGCCCTCAGGGGACGTGGGTCAGCCCCCAGCATTTT

j_gene: TRBJ2-4
d_gene: .
v_gene: TRBV6-1
abundance: .
CDR3aa: CASSESDRNIQYF
CDR3nt: TGTGCCAGCAGTGAATCGGACAGAAACATTCAGTACTTC

j_gene: TRBJ2-3
d_gene: TRBD1
v_gene: TRBV4-1
abundance: once
CDR3aa: CASSQSRDRVTDTQYF
CDR3nt: TGCGCCAGCAGCCAATCCCGGGACAGGGTGACAGATACGCAGTATTTT

j_gene: TRBJ2-3
d_gene: TRBD1
v_gene: TRBV7-9
abundance: .
CDR3aa: CASSSVTGGQGDTQYF
CDR3nt: TGTGCCAGCAGCTCCGTAACAGGGGGGCAAGGGGATACGCAGTATTTT

j_gene: TRBJ1-1
d_gene: .
v_gene: TRBV18
abundance: few
CDR3aa: CASSPPGGDAAFF
CDR3nt: TGTGCCAGCTCACCACCGGGGGGGGACGCCGCTTTCTTT

j_gene: TRBJ1-5
d_gene: .
v_gene: TRBV29-1
abundance: .
CDR3aa: CSVLRGTHRGQPQHF
CDR3nt: TGCAGCGTGCTTAGGGGGACACATAGGGGACAGCCCCAGCATTTT

j_gene: TRBJ1-4
d_gene: TRBD1
v_gene: TRBV4-2
abundance: .
CDR3aa: CASRPGTGVEKLFF
CDR3nt: TGTGCCAGCCGTCCCGGGACAGGGGTTGAAAAACTGTTTTTT

j_gene: TRBJ2-7
d_gene: .
v_gene: TRBV6-1
abundance: .
CDR3aa: CASSGHRDRFYEQYF
CDR3nt: TGTGCCAGCAGCGGACACAGGGATCGCTTTTACGAGCAGTACTTC

j_gene: TRBJ2-3
d_gene: TRBD1
v_gene: TRBV6-6
abundance: .
CDR3aa: CASSQKQGDTQYF
CDR3nt: TGTGCCAGCAGTCAGAAACAGGGGGATACGCAGTATTTT

j_gene: TRBJ2-7
d_gene: TRBD1
v_gene: TRBV30
abundance: .
CDR3aa: CAWSVPGQGVYEQYF
CDR3nt: TGTGCCTGGAGTGTTCCGGGACAGGGGGTCTACGAGCAGTACTTC

j_gene: TRBJ2-5
d_gene: .
v_gene: TRBV5-4
abundance: .
CDR3aa: CASSAPTGLLGETQYF
CDR3nt: TGTGCCAGCAGCGCTCCTACGGGACTTTTGGGGGAGACCCAGTACTTC

j_gene: TRBJ1-3
d_gene: .
v_gene: TRBV30
abundance: .
CDR3aa: CAWDSKTSGNTIYF
CDR3nt: TGTGCCTGGGACTCGAAAACCTCTGGAAACACCATATATTTT

j_gene: TRBJ2-3
d_gene: TRBD2
v_gene: TRBV10-3
abundance: once
CDR3aa: CATLAGEADTQYF
CDR3nt: TGTGCCACCCTAGCGGGGGAAGCAGATACGCAGTATTTT

j_gene: TRBJ1-1
d_gene: .
v_gene: TRBV7-9
abundance: .
CDR3aa: CASSLGGDEAFF
CDR3nt: TGTGCCAGCAGCTTAGGCGGGGATGAAGCTTTCTTT

j_gene: TRBJ2-7
d_gene: .
v_gene: TRBV6-5
abundance: once
CDR3aa: CASSRLGRSYEQYF
CDR3nt: TGTGCCAGCAGTAGACTAGGACGGTCCTACGAGCAGTACTTC

j_gene: TRBJ1-1
d_gene: .
v_gene: TRBV23-1
abundance: .
CDR3aa: CASSKTGTEAFF
CDR3nt: TGCGCCAGCAGTAAAACAGGCACTGAAGCTTTCTTT

j_gene: TRBJ2-3
d_gene: .
v_gene: TRBV5-1
abundance: .
CDR3aa: CASSIPGTDTQYF
CDR3nt: TGCGCCAGCAGCATCCCCGGCACAGATACGCAGTATTTT

j_gene: TRBJ2-7
d_gene: .
v_gene: TRBV28
abundance: .
CDR3aa: CASSLDPTGKQQYF
CDR3nt: TGTGCCAGCAGTTTAGATCCCACAGGGAAACAGCAGTACTTC

j_gene: TRBJ1-2
d_gene: TRBD1
v_gene: TRBV6-5
abundance: .
CDR3aa: CASSYTAGGERGYTF
CDR3nt: TGTGCCAGCAGTTACACGGCAGGGGGAGAGAGAGGCTACACCTTC

j_gene: TRBJ1-1
d_gene: .
v_gene: TRBV5-8
abundance: .
CDR3aa: CASRNLRGSNTEAFF
CDR3nt: TGTGCCAGCAGGAATCTAAGGGGATCGAACACTGAAGCTTTCTTT

j_gene: TRBJ2-3
d_gene: .
v_gene: TRBV7-9
abundance: few
CDR3aa: CASTTTGNTDTQYF
CDR3nt: TGTGCCAGCACCACGACAGGCAACACAGATACGCAGTATTTT

j_gene: TRBJ1-1
d_gene: .
v_gene: TRBV28
abundance: .
CDR3aa: CASSSGPEEAFF
CDR3nt: TGTGCCAGCAGTTCAGGCCCCGAGGAAGCTTTCTTT

j_gene: TRBJ1-4
d_gene: .
v_gene: TRBV6-5
abundance: .
CDR3aa: CASSYLNYKEEKLFF
CDR3nt: TGTGCCAGCAGTTACCTCAATTACAAGGAGGAAAAACTGTTTTTT

j_gene: TRBJ2-2
d_gene: TRBD2
v_gene: TRBV9
abundance: few
CDR3aa: CASSVSGRITGELFF
CDR3nt: TGTGCCAGCAGCGTGAGCGGGAGGATCACCGGGGAGCTGTTTTTT

j_gene: TRBJ1-1
d_gene: TRBD1
v_gene: TRBV6-5
abundance: .
CDR3aa: CATLLDRVSTEAFF
CDR3nt: TGTGCCACTCTCTTAGACAGGGTCTCCACTGAAGCTTTCTTT

j_gene: TRBJ1-2
d_gene: .
v_gene: TRBV19
abundance: few
CDR3aa: CDSALGGNYGYTF
CDR3nt: TGTGACAGCGCATTGGGGGGGAACTATGGCTACACCTTC

j_gene: TRBJ1-2
d_gene: .
v_gene: TRBV6-1
abundance: few
CDR3aa: CASSEVGGGSGYTF
CDR3nt: TGTGCCAGCAGTGAAGTTGGGGGAGGAAGCGGCTACACCTTC

j_gene: TRBJ2-7
d_gene: TRBD1
v_gene: TRBV28
abundance: .
CDR3aa: CASRSIGTGWREQYF
CDR3nt: TGTGCCAGCAGATCCATCGGGACAGGTTGGAGAGAGCAGTACTTC

j_gene: TRBJ1-2
d_gene: .
v_gene: TRBV28
abundance: .
CDR3aa: CASTPGVYGYTF
CDR3nt: TGTGCCAGCACCCCAGGGGTTTATGGCTACACCTTC

j_gene: TRBJ1-2
d_gene: .
v_gene: TRBV5-1
abundance: .
CDR3aa: CASSFPGVDYGYTF
CDR3nt: TGCGCCAGCAGCTTCCCCGGGGTTGACTATGGCTACACCTTC

j_gene: TRBJ1-1
d_gene: TRBD1
v_gene: TRBV5-4
abundance: .
CDR3aa: CASSLRDRGTEAFF
CDR3nt: TGTGCCAGCAGCTTGCGGGACAGAGGCACTGAAGCTTTCTTT

j_gene: TRBJ1-5
d_gene: TRBD1
v_gene: TRBV6-1
abundance: .
CDR3aa: CASSDRTGRVFMDF
CDR3nt: TGTGCCAGCAGTGACCGGACAGGTCGGGTTTTTATGGATTTT

j_gene: TRBJ2-2
d_gene: .
v_gene: TRBV28
abundance: .
CDR3aa: CASSFDGVNTGELFF
CDR3nt: TGTGCCAGCAGTTTCGACGGGGTTAACACCGGGGAGCTGTTTTTT

j_gene: TRBJ1-2
d_gene: .
v_gene: TRBV28
abundance: .
CDR3aa: CASSLGRDYGYTF
CDR3nt: TGTGCCAGCAGTTTGGGCAGGGATTATGGCTACACCTTC

j_gene: TRBJ1-4
d_gene: .
v_gene: TRBV19
abundance: .
CDR3aa: CATKESTNEKLFF
CDR3nt: TGTGCCACCAAAGAGTCAACTAATGAAAAACTGTTTTTT

j_gene: TRBJ1-2
d_gene: .
v_gene: TRBV19
abundance: few
CDR3aa: CASRGRANYGYTF
CDR3nt: TGTGCCAGTAGGGGGCGAGCTAACTATGGCTACACCTTC

j_gene: TRBJ2-5
d_gene: TRBD1
v_gene: TRBV18
abundance: .
CDR3aa: CASSRDRGSQETQYF
CDR3nt: TGTGCCAGCTCACGGGACAGGGGCTCCCAAGAGACCCAGTACTTC

j_gene: TRBJ2-7
d_gene: TRBD2
v_gene: TRBV2
abundance: once
CDR3aa: CASSNNLAGGGEQYF
CDR3nt: TGTGCCAGCAGTAATAACCTAGCGGGGGGTGGCGAGCAGTACTTC

j_gene: TRBJ2-3
d_gene: .
v_gene: TRBV5-1
abundance: .
CDR3aa: CASSLGGTSGDTQYF
CDR3nt: TGCGCCAGCAGCTTGGGGGGGACTTCTGGAGATACGCAGTATTTT

j_gene: TRBJ1-3
d_gene: .
v_gene: TRBV7-9
abundance: .
CDR3aa: CASSSLPGGSGNSENTIYF
CDR3nt: TGTGCCAGCAGCTCCCTTCCTGGCGGATCGGGGAATTCTGAAAACACCATATATTTT

j_gene: TRBJ1-1
d_gene: .
v_gene: TRBV7-8
abundance: .
CDR3aa: CASSPGWNTEAFF
CDR3nt: TGTGCCAGCAGCCCAGGTTGGAACACTGAAGCTTTCTTT